Listed below are T cell receptor beta chains from one sample, sequenced in a study of tumor and adjacent non-tumor tissue in lung cancer. One entry per CDR3 protein, called by TCRdb with MiXCR from the multiplex PCR reads. The sample shows approximately 120,000 distinct CDR3 sequences, about 66% of them seen only once. Sequencing was done on a sample of lung tumor tissue. These receptors were collected from a man aged 25 to 40 with non-small cell lung cancer. Each CDR3 is given with its conserved first and last residue. The order of the fields is clone size, V gene, J gene, CDR3 protein. Only part of the rows carry a size: once, few, many, or a class if the clone is expanded.

>-|TRBV11-1|TRBJ2-7
CANNQDRGPREQYF
>-|TRBV29-1|TRBJ2-7
CSVGDGHEQYF
>-|TRBV6-5|TRBJ2-3
CASSYYGDEDTQYF
>many|TRBV12-3/TRBV12-4|TRBJ2-4
CASSSRQGAENIQYF
>many|TRBV20-1|TRBJ1-1
CSALTENTEAFF
>many|TRBV29-1|TRBJ2-2
CSALRGGAGELFF
>-|TRBV28|TRBJ1-5
CASSPILYSNQPQHF
>-|TRBV24-1|TRBJ2-7
CATSAPGHGARRAYEQYF
>large|TRBV4-1|TRBJ2-7
CASSQDETGQTYEQYF
>few|TRBV4-1|TRBJ2-1
CTSSQDIQRGVLLSSYNEQFF
>-|TRBV5-1|TRBJ2-5
CASTLGTSPETQYF
>-|TRBV20-1|TRBJ2-3
CSARVGSGTDTLYF
>many|TRBV20-1|TRBJ2-7
CSVGGRAMYEQYF
>many|TRBV9|TRBJ2-1
CASSSTAEQFF
>-|TRBV4-3|TRBJ2-3
CAISQVGGADTQYF
>-|TRBV20-1|TRBJ2-7
CSASRAGRSSYEQYF
>-|TRBV6-2/TRBV6-3|TRBJ2-1
CTSSSTSYNEQFF
>-|TRBV2|TRBJ2-5
CASSAPGQETQYF
>few|TRBV11-1|TRBJ1-1
CANSLQALSTEAFF
>-|TRBV4-1|TRBJ1-2
CASSQDQGGASYGYTF
>-|TRBV6-5|TRBJ2-1
CASSSPRTSGDEYFF
>-|TRBV11-2|TRBJ1-1
CASSLDWSDRMNTEAFF
>-|TRBV20-1|TRBJ2-1
CSARDGFQRGGNEQLF